This T cell receptor (beta chain) was retrieved from a study of cytomegalovirus exposure and HLA in healthy donors. Study-level findings and limits: A list of approximately 160 TCR beta chains associated with cytomegalovirus was given.

The method was immunoSEQ multiplex PCR; TCRdb's version includes in-frame clones alone and lacks a portion of them. Of some 150,000 clones listed, roughly nine tenths are singletons. There are 15 residues in the CDR3. J gave up 7 bases and V 3 bases, and 4 bases lay outside the gene matches. Germline V gene lookup returns CDR1 SEHNR and CDR2 FQNEAQ (reference sequence). Comment on this clone: The antigen remains undetermined.

The receptor's source is a man aged 18-30 years in good health and CMV-seropositive. The chain is built from TRBV7-9 and TRBJ2-2, with 11 bases lining up with TRBD1. Specimen: PBMCs. The CDR3 here is CASSLRDRGNGELFF. CDR3 nucleotides: TGTGCCAGCAGCTTGAGGGACAGGGGGAACGGGGAGCTGTTTTTT.